A selection of T cell receptor beta chains follows, all from one sample in a study of cytomegalovirus exposure and HLA in healthy donors. Sequenced by immunoSEQ multiplex PCR; TCRdb stores in-frame clones only, minus some. Of about 200,000 clones listed, 75% to 90% are singletons. Sequencing was performed on PBMCs. All receptors derive from a young woman in good health and CMV-seronegative. Both conserved end residues are trimmed from each CDR3.

length: 11
V: TRBV7-3
J: TRBJ1-1
CDR3: ASSLTPDSEAF

length: 12
V: TRBV6-5
J: TRBJ2-3
CDR3: ASSKTGNADTQY

length: 13
V: TRBV6-5
J: TRBJ2-2
CDR3: ASSHRTANTGELF

length: 11
V: TRBV27
J: TRBJ1-6
CDR3: ASRVTDNSPLH

length: 13
V: TRBV19
J: TRBJ2-7
CDR3: ASSSYSGTGMEQY

length: 13
V: TRBV5-1
J: TRBJ1-2
CDR3: ASSVGLVRLDGYT

length: 11
V: TRBV5-4
J: TRBJ2-5
CDR3: AAAGGFRETQY

length: 14
V: TRBV15
J: TRBJ2-3
CDR3: ATSFGHQISTDTQY

length: 13
V: TRBV10-3
J: TRBJ1-2
CDR3: AIRADRGRQYGYT

length: 13
V: TRBV4-2
J: TRBJ2-7
CDR3: ASSQGGTGIGEQY

length: 13
V: TRBV5-1
J: TRBJ1-3
CDR3: ASSWTGTDRNTIY

length: 11
V: TRBV27
J: TRBJ1-5
CDR3: ASSQSRNQPQH

length: 14
V: TRBV27
J: TRBJ2-7
CDR3: ASSSGRGSRTYEQY

length: 11
V: TRBV5-6
J: TRBJ1-1
CDR3: ASSLARVGAAF

length: 11
V: TRBV28
J: TRBJ1-5
CDR3: ASSEDSRGWEH

length: 9
V: TRBV29-1
J: TRBJ2-1
CDR3: SAQRGNEQF

length: 11
V: TRBV6-1
J: TRBJ2-3
CDR3: ASRLAGTDTQY

length: 14
V: TRBV30
J: TRBJ2-5
CDR3: AWSVHRARGEGTQY

length: 13
V: TRBV6-5
J: TRBJ2-2
CDR3: ASSPGTANTGELF

length: 12
V: TRBV13
J: TRBJ2-7
CDR3: ASSSGHGRYEQY

length: 11
V: TRBV27
J: TRBJ1-2
CDR3: ASSVTWDYGYT

length: 14
V: TRBV4-2
J: TRBJ2-7
CDR3: ASSQEWPSESYEQY

length: 11
V: TRBV14
J: TRBJ2-3
CDR3: ASSQKTARVQY

length: 10
V: TRBV15
J: TRBJ2-7
CDR3: ATSRVGYEQY

length: 13
V: TRBV2
J: TRBJ2-7
CDR3: ASSVLAGVTYEQY

length: 12
V: TRBV7-6
J: TRBJ2-7
CDR3: ASSLTGQSDEQY

length: 11
V: TRBV29-1
J: TRBJ1-2
CDR3: SVEKGATMGYT

length: 13
V: TRBV6-1
J: TRBJ2-1
CDR3: ASDRPGLALHEQF

length: 12
V: TRBV27
J: TRBJ2-2
CDR3: ASSLRWGVGELF

length: 14
V: TRBV15
J: TRBJ1-2
CDR3: ATSRDGISLNYGYT

length: 13
V: TRBV7-3
J: TRBJ1-1
CDR3: ASSPGTGMDTEAF

length: 11
V: TRBV11-3
J: TRBJ1-1
CDR3: ASSWQRDTEAF

length: 13
V: TRBV6-1
J: TRBJ2-1
CDR3: ASSESSGPYNEQF

length: 11
V: TRBV7-3
J: TRBJ2-1
CDR3: ASSPDLYNEQF

length: 13
V: TRBV5-4
J: TRBJ2-3
CDR3: ASSVSGRGTDTQY

length: 13
V: TRBV9
J: TRBJ2-3
CDR3: ASSVGRAGADTQY

length: 10
V: TRBV6-5
J: TRBJ2-1
CDR3: ASSYSGNEQF

length: 11
V: TRBV2
J: TRBJ1-5
CDR3: ASMGQLNQPQH

length: 11
V: TRBV10-1
J: TRBJ2-1
CDR3: ASSERGKGKQF

length: 13
V: TRBV27
J: TRBJ2-7
CDR3: ASSPQRGTGVEQY

length: 12
V: TRBV25-1
J: TRBJ1-2
CDR3: ASSEEAGTYGYT

length: 18
V: TRBV10-3
J: TRBJ1-1
CDR3: AISAMGLIEQGRLMTEAF